A single sample gave rise to the 23 T cell receptor beta chains below, sequenced in a study of OX40 agonist ivuxolimab in advanced cancers. Repertoires were generated with immunoSEQ multiplex PCR, while TCRdb's copy carries only in-frame clones and drops some. The table records over 80,000 clones, around 85% of them present only once. The material was CD4+ or CD8+ T cells sorted from blood, obtained in a trial of the OX40 agonist ivuxolimab. The origin of the receptors is an adult with an advanced solid tumor such as melanoma, head and neck, liver or kidney cancer.

This rearrangement joins TRBV5-5 to TRBJ2-1; possible D gene TRBD2, 6 bases. Germline-derived CDR1 and CDR2 are SGHKS and YYEKEE (reference sequence). V lost 0 bases to trimming and J lost 12 bases, with 10 bases between them. The CDR3 runs to 12 residues. This chain's CDR3 is CASSLDWRGQFF. CDR3 nucleotides: TGTGCCAGCAGCTTGGACTGGAGGGGGCAGTTCTTC. The full variable domain, its missing parts supplied by reference TRBV5-5 and TRBJ2-1, is DAGVTQSPTHLIKTRGQQVTLRCSPISGHKSVSWYQQVLGQGPQFIFQYYEKEERGRGNFPDRFSARQFPNYSSELNVNALLLGDSALYLCASSLDWRGQFFGPGTRLTVL.

The chain links TRBV4-1 to TRBJ1-4; D unclear. The V and J ends lost 3 bases and 5 bases respectively, with 10 bases between them. Germline CDR1 reads MGHRA; CDR2 reads YSYEKL. CDR3 length equals 14 residues. The CDR3 sequence is CASSQLSQNEKLFF. The CDR3 DNA reads TGCGCCAGCAGCCAGTTGTCGCAAAATGAAAAACTGTTTTTT.

The chain recombines TRBV27 with TRBJ2-1; tentatively, D is TRBD1 or TRBD2 (5 bases each). Trimming took off 2 bases at V and 3 bases at J, with 8 bases between the two ends. The V gene's germline CDR1 is MNHEY and CDR2 SMNVEV (reference sequence). The CDR3 length is 14 residues. The CDR3 region has the DNA TGTGCCAGCAGTTTAGGGGGAAGCTACAATGAGCAGTTCTTC. It translates to CASSLGGSYNEQFF.

The rearrangement joins TRBV5-1 to TRBJ1-1; a possible D gene is TRBD1 (6 bases). Germline V CDR1 and CDR2: SGHRS, YFSETQ. V was pared by 2 bases and J by 0 bases, with 14 bases between. The CDR3 runs 16 residues. The CDR3 DNA sequence: TGCGCCAGCAGCTTACAAGGGTCAGGGGTGAACACTGAAGCTTTCTTT. Its translation: CASSLQGSGVNTEAFF.

V and J are TRBV9 and TRBJ1-2, with 11 bases matching TRBD1. The CDR3 runs to 16 residues. Germline V gene data show CDR1 as SGDLS and CDR2 as YYNGEE. The trim removed 3 bases at V and 3 bases at J, leaving 7 bases unmatched. The CDR3 DNA reads TGTGCCAGCAGCGCCAGAGGACAGGGGGCGGACTATGGCTACACCTTC. The encoded protein is CASSARGQGADYGYTF.

The chain is built from TRBV5-6 and TRBJ2-3; 10 bases are shared with TRBD2. There are 15 residues in the CDR3. Germline CDR1 and CDR2: SGHDT and YYEEEE. V was clipped by 7 bases and J by 2 bases; unmatched bases: 7. The CDR3 DNA sequence: TGTGCCAGCGTAGGACTAGCGGAAGACACAGATACGCAGTATTTT. This codes for CASVGLAEDTDTQYF.

The CDR3: CASSLEGGTYNEQFF. In DNA form, the CDR3 reads TGCGCCAGCAGCTTGGAGGGCGGGACCTACAATGAGCAGTTCTTC. V is TRBV5-1 and J is TRBJ2-1; TRBD2 might be the D (6 bases). V was shortened by 0 bases and J by 2 bases, with 9 bases between the two germline ends. Germline values: CDR1 SGHRS, CDR2 YFSETQ. The CDR3 covers 15 residues.

Of note for this clone: This sequence may be a read error, since a much larger clone differs from it by one base. Other DNA sequences within the sample encode an identical CDR3. The J gene is TRBJ2-2, the V gene TRBV5-1, with D maybe TRBD2 (5 bases). V was pared by 4 bases and J by 3 bases, with 10 bases between. The CDR3 contains 14 residues. CDR1 is SGHRS, CDR2 YFSETQ, per germline. The CDR3 DNA is TGCGCCAGCAGCACTTACGGGGACACCGGGGAGCTGTTTTTT. Translated, it gives CASSTYGDTGELFF. Based on the CDR3 plus reference TRBV5-1 and TRBJ2-2, the full variable domain is KAGVTQTPRYLIKTRGQQVTLSCSPISGHRSVSWYQQTPGQGLQFLFEYFSETQRNKGNFPGRFSGRQFSNSRSEMNVSTLELGDSALYLCASSTYGDTGELFFGEGSRLTVL.

The chain joins TRBV30 to TRBJ1-4; perhaps TRBD1 as D (5 bases). The germline gives CDR1 GTSNPN, CDR2 SVGIG (reference sequence). The CDR3 runs 16 residues. The germline V and J ends were trimmed by 1 base and 0 bases, with 12 bases remaining between them. CDR3 sequence: CAWSALGGTTNEKLFF. In DNA form, the CDR3 reads TGTGCCTGGAGTGCCTTGGGGGGAACAACTAATGAAAAACTGTTTTTT. The whole variable domain, filled in from reference TRBV30 and TRBJ1-4, reads SQTIHQWPATLVQPVGSPLSLECTVEGTSNPNLYWYRQAAGRGLQLLFYSVGIGQISSEVPQNLSASRPQDRQFILSSKKLLLSDSGFYLCAWSALGGTTNEKLFFGSGTQLSVL.

The chain uses TRBV7-9 and TRBJ1-4; D unresolved. There are 15 residues in the CDR3. Germline-derived CDR1 and CDR2 are SEHNR and FQNEAQ (reference sequence). V lost 0 bases and J 0 bases, leaving 5 bases between the germline ends. CDR3 sequence: CASSLAGSTNEKLFF. The CDR3 DNA sequence: TGTGCCAGCAGCTTAGCGGGGTCAACTAATGAAAAACTGTTTTTT.

This clone was picked up one time. This chain uses TRBV7-2 with TRBJ2-1; D remains unclear. The CDR3 is made up of 12 amino acids. Germline values: CDR1 SGHTA, CDR2 FQGNSA. Trimming pared 5 bases from V and 6 bases from J, leaving 8 bases between. CDR3 amino acids: CASSPIGNEQFF. The CDR3 nucleotides read TGTGCCAGCAGCCCAATCGGCAATGAGCAGTTCTTC.

The V gene is TRBV25-1, the J gene TRBJ2-3, with 11 bases that match TRBD2. Germline values: CDR1 MGHDK, CDR2 SYGVNS. Trimming cost V 3 bases and J 4 bases; bases outside gene matches: 6. CDR3 length equals 16 residues. In DNA form, the CDR3 reads TGTGCCAGCAGTGAGCCACTAGCGGGAGCAGCAGATACGCAGTATTTT. Its translation: CASSEPLAGAADTQYF.

The chain joins TRBV6-5 to TRBJ2-3; 9 bases are shared with TRBD2. Germline values: CDR1 MNHEY, CDR2 SVGAGI. This CDR3 is built from 16 residues. V lost 0 bases and J lost 5; bases outside the gene matches: 6. Here the CDR3 reads CASSYSNRAGGDTQYF. CDR3 sequence (DNA): TGTGCCAGCAGTTACTCGAACCGAGCGGGGGGAGATACGCAGTATTTT.

The chain couples TRBV18 to TRBJ2-7; 7 bases line up with TRBD2. V lost 1 base to trimming and J lost 5 bases; unmatched junction nucleotides: 5. This CDR3 comprises 14 residues. CDR1 is KGHSH, CDR2 LQKENI, per germline. The CDR3 here is CASSPRRELNEQYF. DNA of the CDR3: TGTGCCAGCTCACCACGGCGGGAGCTCAACGAGCAGTACTTC.

The V call is TRBV18, the J call TRBJ1-1, with no clear D. The germline gives CDR1 KGHSH, CDR2 LQKENI. V lost 5 bases to trimming and J lost 0 bases, with 16 bases between them. CDR3 length: 16 residues. The CDR3 DNA sequence: TGTGCCAGCTCATCCACAATATCACAAGTGAACACTGAAGCTTTCTTT. It codes for CASSSTISQVNTEAFF.

The rearrangement uses TRBV5-1 and TRBJ1-6; no reliable D call. There are 16 residues in the CDR3. Germline values: CDR1 SGHRS, CDR2 YFSETQ. Deletions cut 1 base from V and 0 bases from J, with 8 bases between. The CDR3 reads CASSLLGSSYNSPLHF. DNA of the CDR3: TGCGCCAGCAGCTTGTTGGGGAGCTCCTATAATTCACCCCTCCACTTT. Full variable domain (rest looked up from reference TRBV5-1 and TRBJ1-6): KAGVTQTPRYLIKTRGQQVTLSCSPISGHRSVSWYQQTPGQGLQFLFEYFSETQRNKGNFPGRFSGRQFSNSRSEMNVSTLELGDSALYLCASSLLGSSYNSPLHFGNGTRLTVT.

The chain combines TRBV29-1 with TRBJ1-5; D is unresolved. V was clipped by 0 bases and J by 4 bases, with 16 bases between them. Germline CDR1 SQVTM, CDR2 ANQGSEA. This CDR3 comprises 16 residues. DNA for the CDR3: TGCAGCGTTGAAGATCAATTTTGGGCAGAAAATCAGCCCCAGCATTTT. This codes for CSVEDQFWAENQPQHF.

The rearrangement joins TRBV5-1 to TRBJ1-1; 10 bases align to TRBD1. The V and J ends lost 5 bases and 2 bases, in that order; junction bases with no gene match: 6. This CDR3 spans 15 amino acids. Germline V gene data show CDR1 as SGHRS and CDR2 as YFSETQ. CDR3 bases: TGCGCCAGCAGGTTGACAGGGGGCCCCAACACTGAAGCTTTCTTT. Protein product: CASRLTGGPNTEAFF.

The gene calls are TRBV5-1 and TRBJ2-1, with 10 bases identical to TRBD2. Per germline, CDR1 SGHRS and CDR2 YFSETQ. The CDR3 has 18 amino acids. V shed 4 bases, J shed 5 bases, and the junction held 15 bases outside the gene matches. CDR3 protein: CASSVNTLAGGLNNEQFF. The CDR3 bases are TGCGCCAGCAGCGTGAATACTTTAGCGGGAGGCCTGAACAATGAGCAGTTCTTC. Full variable domain (rest looked up from reference TRBV5-1 and TRBJ2-1): KAGVTQTPRYLIKTRGQQVTLSCSPISGHRSVSWYQQTPGQGLQFLFEYFSETQRNKGNFPGRFSGRQFSNSRSEMNVSTLELGDSALYLCASSVNTLAGGLNNEQFFGPGTRLTVL.

This chain uses TRBV7-2 with TRBJ2-1, with D unresolved. Trimming removed 2 bases at V and 5 bases at J, with 10 bases between. The CDR3 extends over 14 amino acids. Germline V gives CDR1 SGHTA, CDR2 FQGNSA. CDR3 DNA: TGTGCCAGCAGCTTACCTCCTCTCCACAATGAGCAGTTCTTC. Translating it yields CASSLPPLHNEQFF.

This clone occurred once. This chain joins TRBV7-2 and TRBJ2-1; 7 bases line up with TRBD2. CDR3 length equals 15 residues. Trimming removed 2 bases from V and 5 bases from J; junction bases left unmatched: 6. The V gene's germline CDR1 is SGHTA and CDR2 FQGNSA. The CDR3 loop reads CASSLIRGSNNEQFF. The CDR3 DNA reads TGTGCCAGCAGCTTAATACGCGGGAGTAACAATGAGCAGTTCTTC.

This chain connects TRBV6-1 to TRBJ2-3; D perhaps matches TRBD1 (5 bases). V was trimmed by 10 bases and J by 6 bases, leaving 17 bases between them. The germline gives CDR1 MNHNS, CDR2 SASEGT. The CDR3 runs to 13 residues. The CDR3 loop reads CATAGQDWDTQYF. The CDR3 nucleotides are TGTGCCACCGCAGGGCAGGATTGGGATACGCAGTATTTT.

V usage is TRBV30 and J usage is TRBJ1-3; D not resolved. Per the germline V gene, CDR1 is GTSNPN and CDR2 is SVGIG (reference sequence). The CDR3 has 14 residues. Trimming cost V 0 bases and J 3 bases, with 9 bases left between them. The CDR3 is CAWSVLGGGNTIYF. The CDR3 DNA reads TGTGCCTGGAGTGTATTGGGAGGTGGAAACACCATATATTTT.